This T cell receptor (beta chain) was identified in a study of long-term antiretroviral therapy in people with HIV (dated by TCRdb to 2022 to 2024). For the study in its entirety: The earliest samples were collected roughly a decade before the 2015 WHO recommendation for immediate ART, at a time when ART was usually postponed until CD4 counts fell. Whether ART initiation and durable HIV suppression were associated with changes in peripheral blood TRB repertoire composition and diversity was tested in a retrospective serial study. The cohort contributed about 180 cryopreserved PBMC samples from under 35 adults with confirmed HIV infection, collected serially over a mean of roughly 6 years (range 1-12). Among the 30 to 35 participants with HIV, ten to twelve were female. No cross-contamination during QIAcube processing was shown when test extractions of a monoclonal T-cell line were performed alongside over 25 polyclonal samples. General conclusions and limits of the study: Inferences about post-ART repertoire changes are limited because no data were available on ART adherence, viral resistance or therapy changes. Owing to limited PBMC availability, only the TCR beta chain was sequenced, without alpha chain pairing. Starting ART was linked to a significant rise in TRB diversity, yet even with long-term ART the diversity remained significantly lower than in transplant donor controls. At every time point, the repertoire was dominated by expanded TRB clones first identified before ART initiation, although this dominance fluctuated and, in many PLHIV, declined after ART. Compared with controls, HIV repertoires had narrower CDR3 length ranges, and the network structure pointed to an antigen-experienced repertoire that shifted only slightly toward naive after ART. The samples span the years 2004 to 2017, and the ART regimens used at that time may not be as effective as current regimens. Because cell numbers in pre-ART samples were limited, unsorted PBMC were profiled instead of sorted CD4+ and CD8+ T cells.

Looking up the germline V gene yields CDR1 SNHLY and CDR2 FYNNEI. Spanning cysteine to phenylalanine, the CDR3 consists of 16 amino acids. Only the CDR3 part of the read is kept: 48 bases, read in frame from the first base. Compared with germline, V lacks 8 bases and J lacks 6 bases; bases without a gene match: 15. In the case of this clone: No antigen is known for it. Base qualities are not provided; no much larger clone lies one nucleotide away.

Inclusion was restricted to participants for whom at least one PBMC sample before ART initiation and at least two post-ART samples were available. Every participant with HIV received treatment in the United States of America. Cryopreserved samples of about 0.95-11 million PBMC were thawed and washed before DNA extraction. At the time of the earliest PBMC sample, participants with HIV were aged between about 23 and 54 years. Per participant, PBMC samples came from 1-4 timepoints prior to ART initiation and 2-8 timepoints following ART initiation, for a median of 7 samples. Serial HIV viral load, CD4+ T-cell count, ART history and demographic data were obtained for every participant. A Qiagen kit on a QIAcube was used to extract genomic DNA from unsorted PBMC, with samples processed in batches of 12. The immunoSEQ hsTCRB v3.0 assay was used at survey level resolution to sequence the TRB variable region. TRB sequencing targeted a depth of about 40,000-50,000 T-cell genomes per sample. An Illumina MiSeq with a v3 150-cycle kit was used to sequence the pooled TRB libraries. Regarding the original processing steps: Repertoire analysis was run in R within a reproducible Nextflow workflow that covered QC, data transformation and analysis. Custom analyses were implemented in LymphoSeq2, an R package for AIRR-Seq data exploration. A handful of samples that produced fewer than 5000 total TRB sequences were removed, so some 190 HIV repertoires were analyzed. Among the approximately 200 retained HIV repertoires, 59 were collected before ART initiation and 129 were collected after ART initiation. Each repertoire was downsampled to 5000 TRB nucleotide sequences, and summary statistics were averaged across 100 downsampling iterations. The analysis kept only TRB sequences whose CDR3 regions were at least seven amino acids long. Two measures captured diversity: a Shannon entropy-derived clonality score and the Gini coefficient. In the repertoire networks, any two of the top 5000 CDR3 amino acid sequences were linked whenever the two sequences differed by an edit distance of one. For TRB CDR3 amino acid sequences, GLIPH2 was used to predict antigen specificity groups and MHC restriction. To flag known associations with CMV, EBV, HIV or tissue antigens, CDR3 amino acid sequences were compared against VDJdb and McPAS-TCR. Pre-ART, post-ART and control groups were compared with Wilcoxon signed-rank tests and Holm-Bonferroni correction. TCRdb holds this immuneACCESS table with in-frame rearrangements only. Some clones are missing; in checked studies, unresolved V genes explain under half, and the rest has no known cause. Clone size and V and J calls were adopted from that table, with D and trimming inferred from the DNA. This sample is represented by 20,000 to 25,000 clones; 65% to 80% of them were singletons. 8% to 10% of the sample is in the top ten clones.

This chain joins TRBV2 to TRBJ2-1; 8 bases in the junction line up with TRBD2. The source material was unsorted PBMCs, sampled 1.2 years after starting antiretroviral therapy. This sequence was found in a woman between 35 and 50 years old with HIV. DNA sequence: TGTGCCAGCTGCCCGGGACTAGATTCGCGGGGCAATGAGCAGTTCTTC. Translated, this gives CASCPGLDSRGNEQFF.